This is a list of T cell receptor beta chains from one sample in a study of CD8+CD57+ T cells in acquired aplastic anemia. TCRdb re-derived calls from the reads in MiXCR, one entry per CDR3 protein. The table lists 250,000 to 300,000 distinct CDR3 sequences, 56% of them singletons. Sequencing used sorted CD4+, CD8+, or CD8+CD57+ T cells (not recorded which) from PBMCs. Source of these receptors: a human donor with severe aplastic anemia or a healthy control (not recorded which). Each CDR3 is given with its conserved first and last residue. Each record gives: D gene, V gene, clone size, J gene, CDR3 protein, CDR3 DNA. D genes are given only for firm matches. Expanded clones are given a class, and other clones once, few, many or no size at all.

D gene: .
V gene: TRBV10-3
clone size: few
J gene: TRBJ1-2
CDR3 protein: CAISDVAASYGYTF
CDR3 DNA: TGTGCCATCAGTGATGTGGCAGCTTCCTATGGCTACACCTTC

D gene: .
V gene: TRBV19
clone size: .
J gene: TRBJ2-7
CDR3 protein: CASSTLFGRDEQYF
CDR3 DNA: TGTGCCAGTAGTACACTCTTCGGACGGGACGAGCAGTACTTC

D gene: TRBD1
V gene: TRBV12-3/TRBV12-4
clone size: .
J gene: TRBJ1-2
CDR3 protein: CASPGQGAEGYGYTF
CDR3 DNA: TGTGCCAGCCCAGGACAGGGGGCCGAGGGCTATGGCTACACCTTC

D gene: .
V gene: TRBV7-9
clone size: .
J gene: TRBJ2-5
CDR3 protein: CASSPHIRTQETQYF
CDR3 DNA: TGTGCCAGCAGCCCGCACATCCGAACACAAGAGACCCAGTACTTC

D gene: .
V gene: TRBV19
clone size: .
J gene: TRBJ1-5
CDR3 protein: CASRPQALIIQPQHF
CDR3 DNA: TGTGCCAGTAGGCCCCAGGCCTTGATAATCCAGCCCCAGCATTTT

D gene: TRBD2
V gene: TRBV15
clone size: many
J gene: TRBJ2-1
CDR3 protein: CATRDERGGRNEQFF
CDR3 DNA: TGTGCCACCAGGGACGAACGGGGGGGCCGAAATGAGCAGTTCTTC

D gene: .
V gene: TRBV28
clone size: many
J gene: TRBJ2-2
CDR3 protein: CASSLIRTGELFF
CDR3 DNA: TGTGCCAGCAGCCTCATCCGAACCGGGGAGCTGTTTTTT

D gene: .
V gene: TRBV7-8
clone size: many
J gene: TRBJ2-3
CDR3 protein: CASSPYGTSTDTQYF
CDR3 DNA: TGTGCCAGCAGCCCATACGGTACAAGCACAGATACGCAGTATTTT

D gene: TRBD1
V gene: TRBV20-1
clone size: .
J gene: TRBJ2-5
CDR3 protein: CSAGPGGVQETQYF
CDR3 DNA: TGCAGTGCGGGACCAGGGGGCGTCCAAGAGACCCAGTACTTC

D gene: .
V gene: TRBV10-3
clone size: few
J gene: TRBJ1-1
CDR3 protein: CAISANKDTEAFF
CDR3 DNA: TGTGCCATCAGCGCGAACAAGGACACTGAAGCTTTCTTT